These T cell receptor beta chains were read from a single sample in a study of Graves' ophthalmopathy and Graves' hyperthyroidism. TCRdb processed the multiplex PCR reads anew with MiXCR; each CDR3 protein has one entry. The sample lists roughly 600,000 distinct CDR3 sequences; about two fifths were seen once. Sequencing was done on a sample of peripheral blood or thyroid tissue (not recorded which). The receptors shown here come from an adult man with Graves' hyperthyroidism. The CDR3 runs from the conserved cysteine through the conserved F or W. A D gene is named only where the DNA matches it firmly. The size field is filled for only some rows; it gives once, few, many or a size class.

few	TRBJ2-3	NA	TRBV2	CASSEGENQQYF	TGTGCCAGCAGTGAAGGGGAGAATCAGCAGTATTTT
many	TRBJ2-5	NA	TRBV7-9	CASSLVGSQGVGPTETQYF	TGTGCCAGCAGCTTAGTAGGATCTCAAGGGGTTGGTCCTACGGAGACCCAGTACTTC
NA	TRBJ2-7	TRBD2	TRBV20-1	CSANLAGPYEQYF	TGCAGTGCTAACCTAGCGGGGCCCTACGAGCAGTACTTC
many	TRBJ1-1	NA	TRBV7-3	CASSEQQGTEAFF	TGTGCCAGCAGCGAACAACAGGGCACTGAAGCTTTCTTT
many	TRBJ2-6	NA	TRBV11-2	CASSSTRGIGANVLTF	TGTGCCAGCAGCTCCACGAGGGGTATCGGGGCCAACGTCCTGACTTTC
many	TRBJ2-7	NA	TRBV29-1	CSVGGINIHEQYF	TGCAGCGTTGGGGGCATCAATATCCACGAGCAGTACTTC
NA	TRBJ2-6	NA	TRBV5-8	CASRLPWDPGANVLTF	TGTGCCAGCAGATTACCTTGGGACCCCGGGGCCAACGTCCTGACTTTC
many	TRBJ1-4	NA	TRBV7-9	CASSLAVVNEKLFF	TGTGCCAGCAGCTTAGCGGTGGTTAATGAAAAACTGTTTTTT
many	TRBJ1-2	TRBD1	TRBV24-1	CATSESTGDGYTF	TGTGCCACCAGTGAAAGCACAGGGGACGGCTACACCTTC
NA	TRBJ2-3	NA	TRBV12-5	CASGLVQQTTDTQYF	TGTGCTAGTGGTTTGGTCCAACAGACGACAGATACGCAGTATTTT
many	TRBJ1-5	TRBD1	TRBV19	CASSFTLLGTDNQPQHF	TGTGCCAGTAGTTTCACCCTCCTCGGGACAGATAATCAGCCCCAGCATTTT
NA	TRBJ1-6	NA	TRBV7-4	CASSLKDGHNSPLHF	TGTGCCAGCAGCCTGAAGGACGGGCACAATTCACCCCTCCACTTT
NA	TRBJ1-6	TRBD1	TRBV6-6	CASSFGQGRSPLHF	TGTGCCAGCAGTTTCGGACAGGGGCGATCACCCCTCCACTTT
NA	TRBJ1-1	NA	TRBV5-1	CASSKDPGMNTEAFF	TGCGCCAGCAGCAAGGACCCGGGCATGAACACTGAAGCTTTCTTT
many	TRBJ1-6	NA	TRBV20-1	CSARERGRSYNSPLHF	TGCAGTGCTAGAGAAAGGGGCAGGTCCTATAATTCACCCCTCCACTTT
NA	TRBJ2-5	TRBD2	TRBV7-6	CASSLGLANQETQYF	TGTGCCAGCAGCCTGGGACTAGCGAACCAAGAGACCCAGTACTTC
many	TRBJ2-5	TRBD1	TRBV29-1	CSSYRGEGTQYF	TGCAGCAGCTACAGGGGAGAGGGGACCCAGTACTTC
NA	TRBJ1-6	NA	TRBV30	CAWSVKRQGVSPLHF	TGTGCCTGGAGTGTAAAAAGGCAGGGTGTTTCACCCCTCCACTTT
many	TRBJ1-5	NA	TRBV15	CATSTGAQPQHF	TGTGCCACCAGCACAGGGGCACAGCCCCAGCATTTT
many	TRBJ2-5	NA	TRBV4-1	CASSQPTGSQTQYF	TGCGCCAGCAGCCAGCCGACAGGTTCTCAGACCCAGTACTTC
many	TRBJ1-1	NA	TRBV12-3/TRBV12-4	CASSLTQASTEAFF	TGTGCCAGCAGTTTAACACAGGCTAGCACTGAAGCTTTCTTT
many	TRBJ1-5	NA	TRBV10-3	CAISATVNSNQPQHF	TGTGCCATCAGTGCGACAGTTAACAGCAATCAGCCCCAGCATTTT
many	TRBJ2-2	TRBD2	TRBV7-2	CASSKEAGSGELFF	TGTGCCAGCAGCAAAGAAGCGGGAAGCGGGGAGCTGTTTTTT
NA	TRBJ2-3	NA	TRBV7-9	CASSPDAMDTQYF	TGTGCCAGCAGCCCCGACGCTATGGATACGCAGTATTTT
NA	TRBJ2-7	NA	TRBV29-1	CSFGGSYEQYF	TGCAGCTTCGGAGGGTCCTACGAGCAGTACTTC
many	TRBJ2-5	TRBD1	TRBV7-6	CASSPRQGMGETQYF	TGTGCCAGCAGCCCAAGACAGGGGATGGGCGAGACCCAGTACTTC
NA	TRBJ1-2	NA	TRBV7-3	CASSPRERTGVFFGYTF	TGTGCCAGCAGCCCCCGTGAACGGACCGGGGTATTCTTTGGCTACACCTTC
NA	TRBJ1-3	NA	TRBV10-1	CAREVLSGNTIYF	TGTGCACGGGAGGTTCTCTCTGGAAACACCATATATTTT
few	TRBJ2-7	NA	TRBV7-2	CASSDSRAIFSYEQYF	TGTGCCAGCAGCGACAGCAGGGCAATTTTCTCCTACGAGCAGTACTTC
NA	TRBJ1-5	TRBD1	TRBV28	CASTHRDRFNQPQHF	TGTGCCAGCACCCACCGGGACAGGTTCAATCAGCCCCAGCATTTT
many	TRBJ2-5	NA	TRBV5-1	CASSLGVGKETQYF	TGCGCCAGCAGCTTGGGAGTAGGGAAGGAGACCCAGTACTTC
NA	TRBJ2-5	NA	TRBV29-1	CSVERGSGETQYF	TGCAGCGTTGAACGGGGTTCCGGGGAGACCCAGTACTTC
NA	TRBJ2-3	TRBD2	TRBV19	CASSIGAGIRTDTQYF	TGTGCCAGTAGTATCGGAGCGGGAATACGCACAGATACGCAGTATTTT
many	TRBJ2-5	NA	TRBV9	CASSVLSGEQETQYF	TGTGCCAGCAGCGTTTTATCGGGGGAGCAGGAGACCCAGTACTTC
many	TRBJ1-2	NA	TRBV9	CASSSQYRSSFYGYTF	TGTGCCAGCAGCTCCCAATACAGGAGTTCTTTCTATGGCTACACCTTC
NA	TRBJ2-2	TRBD1	TRBV30	CAWMKRQGVTTGELFF	TGTGCCTGGATGAAACGACAGGGGGTGACCACCGGGGAGCTGTTTTTT
many	TRBJ1-2	TRBD1	TRBV7-6	CASSLNPGTGLYGYTF	TGTGCCAGCAGCTTAAACCCCGGGACAGGACTCTATGGCTACACCTTC
NA	TRBJ2-1	TRBD2	TRBV19	CASTRGERHNEQFF	TGTGCCAGTACTCGGGGGGAGAGACATAATGAGCAGTTCTTC
once	TRBJ2-1	NA	TRBV7-4	CASSAPGSSYNEQFF	TGTGCCAGCAGCGCCCCGGGGAGCTCCTACAATGAGCAGTTCTTC
NA	TRBJ1-1	TRBD1	TRBV7-9	CASSLAVVTGGTEAFF	TGTGCCAGCAGCTTAGCGGTTGTGACAGGGGGGACTGAAGCTTTCTTT
many	TRBJ2-7	NA	TRBV14	CASSRTAPYEQYF	TGTGCCAGCAGCCGGACCGCACCCTACGAGCAGTACTTC
few	TRBJ1-2	TRBD1	TRBV25-1	CASSPLGQGAYGYTF	TGTGCCAGCTCACCGTTGGGACAGGGGGCCTATGGCTACACCTTC
many	TRBJ2-7	TRBD2	TRBV7-2	CASSPGTSGLNEQYF	TGTGCCAGCAGCCCCGGGACTAGCGGGCTGAACGAGCAGTACTTC
NA	TRBJ1-2	TRBD1	TRBV15	CATSNRGRHYGYTF	TGTGCCACCAGCAACAGGGGGCGCCACTATGGCTACACCTTC
many	TRBJ2-7	NA	TRBV7-2	CASSSRLAAWEQYF	TGTGCCAGCAGCTCGCGACTGGCGGCCTGGGAGCAGTACTTC
many	TRBJ2-2	TRBD1	TRBV29-1	CSVEGIGTGVVHTGELFF	TGCAGCGTTGAAGGAATTGGGACAGGGGTCGTGCACACCGGGGAGCTGTTTTTT
once	TRBJ2-7	NA	TRBV7-2	CASSLTGEDYEQYF	TGTGCCAGCAGCTTAACAGGGGAGGACTACGAGCAGTACTTC
few	TRBJ2-7	NA	TRBV7-2	CASSLGHRYEQYF	TGTGCCAGCAGCCTAGGACACCGATACGAGCAGTACTTC
many	TRBJ1-5	NA	TRBV6-5	CASGPLSNQPQHF	TGTGCCAGCGGACCCCTTAGCAATCAGCCCCAGCATTTT
few	TRBJ2-1	NA	TRBV24-1	CATKDSYNEQFF	TGTGCCACCAAGGACAGTTACAATGAGCAGTTCTTC
few	TRBJ2-5	TRBD1	TRBV6-9	CASSEQGAVQTQYF	TGTGCCAGCAGTGAACAGGGGGCGGTCCAGACCCAGTACTTC
NA	TRBJ1-5	NA	TRBV11-2	CASSFWGQRDEHF	TGTGCCAGCAGCTTCTGGGGCCAACGGGACGAGCATTTT
many	TRBJ2-2	TRBD1	TRBV7-2	CASSLRTGGSTGELFF	TGTGCCAGCAGCCTCCGGACAGGGGGCAGCACCGGGGAGCTGTTTTTT
many	TRBJ2-5	TRBD2	TRBV24-1	CATQAGWGETQYF	TGTGCCACCCAAGCGGGGTGGGGAGAGACCCAGTACTTC
few	TRBJ1-1	NA	TRBV27	CASSLSGTMNTEAFF	TGTGCCAGCAGTTTATCCGGAACCATGAACACTGAAGCTTTCTTT
many	TRBJ1-6	NA	TRBV4-2	CASSPPGNSPLHF	TGTGCCAGCAGCCCCCCCGGGAATTCACCCCTCCACTTT
few	TRBJ1-6	TRBD1	TRBV12-3/TRBV12-4	CASRQTGGLGSPLHF	TGTGCCAGCAGGCAGACAGGGGGCTTGGGATCACCCCTCCACTTT
NA	TRBJ2-7	TRBD2	TRBV9	CASSVGTSEVQYF	TGTGCCAGCAGCGTAGGGACTAGCGAGGTGCAGTACTTC